Each of the 26 T cell receptor beta chains below was sequenced from the same sample in a study of neurological immune-mediated disorders. In TCRdb, the 5' RACE reads were re-called with MiXCR into one record per CDR3 protein. The sample shows 35,000 to 40,000 distinct CDR3 sequences, roughly 7% of them seen only once. Sequencing used PBMCs. These receptors were taken from a woman in her thirties or forties in good health.

This clonotype came up many times. The chain combines TRBV7-2 with TRBJ2-1; tentatively, D is TRBD2 (6 bases). Germline V CDR1 and CDR2: SGHTA, FQGNSA. Trimming took off 11 bases at V and 8 bases at J, with 19 bases between the two ends. This CDR3 has 13 amino acids. CDR3 DNA: TGTGCCTCCGTGGCAATGGGGACTCATGAGCAGTTCTTC. This encodes CASVAMGTHEQFF.

A remark on this clonotype: It may be a read error: a sequence one base away is much more abundant. V usage is TRBV6-6 and J usage is TRBJ2-7; 7 positions match TRBD1. The germline CDR1 and CDR2 sequences are MNHNY and SVGAGI (reference sequence). The CDR3 is 15 amino acids. The chain's CDR3 is CVSSAGTVGVSEQYF. The CDR3 DNA reads as TGTGTCAGCAGTGCCGGGACAGTTGGGGTTTCTGAGCAGTACTTC.

At least ten counts were recorded for this clonotype. V is TRBV14 and J is TRBJ2-1; 13 bases match TRBD2. Germline CDR1 SGHDN, CDR2 FVKESK. V was pared by 6 bases and J by 10 bases, with 6 bases of the junction left unmatched. The CDR3 length is 14 residues. For the CDR3, the DNA is TGTGCCAGCAGTCGGACTAGCGGGAGAAGGGAGCAGTTCTTC. Translating it yields CASSRTSGRREQFF.

In this sample, this clonotype turned up many times. V gene TRBV20-1 combines with J gene TRBJ1-1; weak D call: TRBD1 (6 bases). The CDR3 has 12 residues. The V gene lost 6 bases and the J gene lost 4 bases, with 12 bases spanning the gap. Germline assignment: CDR1 DFQATT and CDR2 SNEGSKA (reference sequence). CDR3 in amino acids: CSAAGDPTEAFF. The DNA for the CDR3 is TGCAGTGCCGCAGGGGACCCCACTGAAGCTTTCTTT.

This clonotype was seen ten or more times. V gene TRBV6-5 combines with J gene TRBJ1-1; TRBD1 is a possible D gene (5 bases). The CDR3 runs 13 residues. Trimming pared 6 bases from V and 3 bases from J, leaving 11 bases between. Germline V gene data show CDR1 as MNHEY and CDR2 as SVGAGI. Written as DNA, the CDR3 is TGTGCCAGCAGCCTCGACAGTTACACTGAAGCTTTCTTT. As protein: CASSLDSYTEAFF.

This clonotype was seen many times. The chain combines TRBV7-9 with TRBJ1-1, with 7 bases identical to TRBD1. Germline V gene data show CDR1 as SEHNR and CDR2 as FQNEAQ (reference sequence). The trim removed 1 base at V and 2 bases at J, leaving 1 base unmatched. This CDR3 is 14 amino acids long. CDR3 nucleotide sequence: TGTGCCAGCAGCTTAGACAGGGGTAACACTGAAGCTTTCTTT. This gives the protein CASSLDRGNTEAFF.

This clonotype was detected ten times or more. The chain couples TRBV20-1 to TRBJ2-6; no firm D call. The germline CDR1 and CDR2 sequences are DFQATT and SNEGSKA (reference sequence). V was clipped by 5 bases and J by 4 bases, with 12 bases between them. The CDR3 contains 14 residues. CDR3 protein: CSAPPGTGANVLTF. DNA of the CDR3: TGCAGTGCTCCCCCCGGAACGGGGGCCAACGTCCTGACTTTC.

This clonotype was observed many times. The rearrangement joins TRBV27 to TRBJ1-1; D is unclear. Per germline, CDR1 MNHEY and CDR2 SMNVEV (reference sequence). This CDR3 has 13 amino acids. V was trimmed by 7 bases and J by 1 base, leaving 10 bases between them. Here the CDR3 reads CASTDNQNTEAFF. In DNA, the CDR3 is TGTGCCAGCACCGACAACCAGAACACTGAAGCTTTCTTT.

Many counts were recorded for this clonotype. The junction does not match germline at one end; this may be a read error. This chain uses TRBV5-1 with TRBJ2-4; 8 nucleotides align to TRBD1. The CDR3 totals 15 residues. Per germline, CDR1 SGHRS and CDR2 YFSETQ. This chain's CDR3 is CASSLDGTGKDIQYF. The CDR3 bases are TGCGCCAGCAGCTTGGATGGGACAGGCAAAGACATTCAGTACTTC.

Many counts were recorded for this clonotype. Here the CDR3 DNA reads TGCGCCAGCAGCTGGATCCGGGACGCGCAGGCAGATACGCAGTATTTT. Translating gives CASSWIRDAQADTQYF. The chain is built from TRBV5-1 and TRBJ2-3, with D perhaps being TRBD1 or TRBD2 (5 bases each). Germline values: CDR1 SGHRS, CDR2 YFSETQ. With 3 bases removed from V and 4 bases from J, the gap between germline ends came to 18 bases. The CDR3 loop spans 16 amino acids.

In its sample, this clonotype was seen many times. The chain carries TRBV10-3 and TRBJ1-5, with D hard to call. Trimming stripped 10 bases from V and 4 bases from J, with 14 bases between. The CDR3 consists of 13 residues. Germline V gives CDR1 ENHRY, CDR2 SYGVKD. The CDR3 bases are TGTGCCACCTCAGGACCGGAAAATCAGCCCCAGCATTTT. It specifies CATSGPENQPQHF.

This clonotype was found many times. V and J are TRBV27 and TRBJ2-7; D is perhaps TRBD1 (5 bases). CDR1 and CDR2 (germline): MNHEY, SMNVEV (reference sequence). The CDR3 has 13 amino acids. The V end lost 6 bases, the J end lost 4 bases, and 13 bases lay between the germline ends. CDR3 region: CASRRGHPYEQYF. The CDR3 nucleotides read TGTGCCAGCAGAAGGGGCCATCCATACGAGCAGTACTTC.

This clonotype was seen many times. V and J are TRBV5-6 and TRBJ1-5; D not resolved. Germline V lookup: CDR1 SGHDT, CDR2 YYEEEE. This CDR3 has 13 residues. Trimming left V 0 bases short and J 4 bases short, with 5 bases between. The CDR3 loop reads CASSLGDNQPQHF. Here the CDR3 DNA reads TGTGCCAGCAGCTTGGGAGATAATCAGCCCCAGCATTTT.

Ten or more counts support this clonotype. V usage is TRBV3-1 and J usage is TRBJ2-5; D is perhaps TRBD1 (6 bases). Germline V CDR1 and CDR2: LGHDT, YNNKEL (reference sequence). V was shortened by 2 bases and J by 3 bases, with 13 bases between the two germline ends. The CDR3 sequence is 15 residues long. CDR3 in amino acids: CASSQPWGQKETQYF. The DNA of the CDR3 is TGTGCCAGCAGCCAACCCTGGGGACAAAAAGAGACCCAGTACTTC.

There are many counts of this clonotype. The V call is TRBV9, the J call TRBJ2-1; 7 bases line up with TRBD2. CDR3 size: 21 residues. The V and J ends lost 0 bases and 0 bases, in that order; junction bases with no gene match: 18. The V gene's germline CDR1 is SGDLS and CDR2 YYNGEE. The CDR3 sequence: CASSVAAGRDYYPTSYNEQFF. The CDR3 DNA sequence: TGTGCCAGCAGCGTAGCCGCCGGCAGGGACTACTATCCAACCTCCTACAATGAGCAGTTCTTC.

This clonotype has a count of ten or more. The chain couples TRBV3-1 to TRBJ2-2, with D perhaps TRBD2 (5 bases). This CDR3 is built from 14 residues. The germline V and J ends were trimmed by 2 bases and 7 bases, with 11 bases remaining between them. Germline CDR1 reads LGHDT; CDR2 reads YNNKEL (reference sequence). The CDR3 loop reads CASSQNLGVGELFF. CDR3 DNA sequence: TGTGCCAGCAGCCAAAATCTCGGGGTCGGGGAGCTGTTTTTT.

In its sample, this clonotype was seen a few times. This chain uses TRBV30 with TRBJ2-1; D is ambiguous. V lost 3 bases to trimming and J lost 0 bases, with 6 bases between them. This CDR3 has 13 residues. Germline V gene sequence: CDR1 GTSNPN, CDR2 SVGIG (reference sequence). CDR3 region: CAWRESSYNEQFF. In DNA form, the CDR3 reads TGTGCCTGGAGAGAGAGCTCCTACAATGAGCAGTTCTTC.

The genes are TRBV19 and TRBJ2-7; D is possibly TRBD2 (6 bases). Trimming left V 6 bases short and J 2 bases short, with 17 bases between. This CDR3 is 15 amino acids long. Germline values: CDR1 LNHDA, CDR2 SQIVND (reference sequence). The CDR3 DNA reads as TGTGCCAGTAGCCCCCAACTAGCCTATACCTACGAGCAGTACTTC. Translating it yields CASSPQLAYTYEQYF.

There are many counts of this clonotype. The V gene is TRBV29-1, the J gene TRBJ2-7; 12 nucleotides line up with TRBD2. The CDR3 totals 18 residues. Per the germline V gene, CDR1 is SQVTM and CDR2 is ANQGSEA. J lost 3 bases, V lost 5 bases, and 17 bases had no gene match. This CDR3 is CSVLVRDSRTSGIYEQYF. For the CDR3, the DNA is TGCAGCGTTCTGGTCCGGGACTCTCGGACTAGCGGGATCTACGAGCAGTACTTC.

This clonotype was picked up many times. The chain employs TRBV6-1 and TRBJ2-6; D ambiguous. V was pared by 4 bases and J by 0 bases, with 7 bases between. The germline V gene has CDR1 MNHNS and CDR2 SASEGT. This CDR3 is 15 amino acids long. Here the CDR3 reads CASSGADSGANVLTF. The CDR3 DNA is TGTGCCAGCAGTGGCGCGGACTCTGGGGCCAACGTCCTGACTTTC.

This clonotype was detected many times. J is TRBJ2-1 and V is TRBV5-1; 11 nucleotides agree with TRBD1. The germline V gene has CDR1 SGHRS and CDR2 YFSETQ. The CDR3 has 14 residues. Trimming at V came to 4 bases and at J to 7 bases, leaving 4 bases not matched to a gene. The chain's CDR3 is CASSLGTGGNEQFF. In DNA, the CDR3 is TGCGCCAGCAGCCTGGGGACAGGGGGGAATGAGCAGTTCTTC.

This clonotype was recorded many times. As DNA, the CDR3 is TGTGCCAGCGGAGTTTCGGGATACACTGAAGCTTTCTTT. Encoded protein: CASGVSGYTEAFF. The chain carries TRBV6-1 and TRBJ1-1, with D hard to call. V lost 8 bases and J 3 bases, leaving 13 bases between the germline ends. Looked up from germline, CDR1 is MNHNS and CDR2 is SASEGT. The CDR3 is 13 residues long.

This clonotype was detected ten times or more. This chain links TRBV20-1 with TRBJ2-1; 13 nucleotides line up with TRBD2. J gave up 3 bases and V 5 bases, and 7 bases lay outside the gene matches. The germline gives CDR1 DFQATT, CDR2 SNEGSKA (reference sequence). The CDR3 totals 16 residues. The CDR3 DNA reads TGCAGTGCTCTCGGGACTAGCGGGGCGATCTACAATGAGCAGTTCTTC. Its translation: CSALGTSGAIYNEQFF.

This clonotype showed up many times. The V and J genes are TRBV18 and TRBJ1-6; 9 nucleotides agree with TRBD1. Per the germline V gene, CDR1 is KGHSH and CDR2 is LQKENI. The CDR3 is 14 residues long. J gave up 6 bases and V 3 bases, and 0 bases lay outside the gene matches. The CDR3: CASSPDRGNSPLHF. CDR3 DNA sequence: TGTGCCAGCTCACCGGACAGGGGTAATTCACCCCTCCACTTT.

This clonotype was counted many times. The genes are TRBV20-1 and TRBJ2-3; 7 nucleotides line up with TRBD1. The CDR3 has 15 residues. Germline V gene sequence: CDR1 DFQATT, CDR2 SNEGSKA (reference sequence). V dropped 5 bases and J dropped 1; count of bases not matched to a gene: 9. The CDR3, as DNA: TGCAGTGCTTTGACAGGGAGCGGTGGCACAGATACGCAGTATTTT. Protein product: CSALTGSGGTDTQYF.

The table lists this clonotype with a few counts. The chain couples TRBV7-9 to TRBJ2-5; D is possibly TRBD2 (6 bases). Trimming shortened V by 3 bases and J by 7 bases, and 15 bases separated the two germline ends. Germline V lookup: CDR1 SEHNR, CDR2 FQNEAQ (reference sequence). The CDR3 spans 14 residues. This CDR3 is CASSLLGSWGTQYF. CDR3 sequence (DNA): TGTGCCAGCAGCTTGCTCGGGAGTTGGGGGACCCAGTACTTC.